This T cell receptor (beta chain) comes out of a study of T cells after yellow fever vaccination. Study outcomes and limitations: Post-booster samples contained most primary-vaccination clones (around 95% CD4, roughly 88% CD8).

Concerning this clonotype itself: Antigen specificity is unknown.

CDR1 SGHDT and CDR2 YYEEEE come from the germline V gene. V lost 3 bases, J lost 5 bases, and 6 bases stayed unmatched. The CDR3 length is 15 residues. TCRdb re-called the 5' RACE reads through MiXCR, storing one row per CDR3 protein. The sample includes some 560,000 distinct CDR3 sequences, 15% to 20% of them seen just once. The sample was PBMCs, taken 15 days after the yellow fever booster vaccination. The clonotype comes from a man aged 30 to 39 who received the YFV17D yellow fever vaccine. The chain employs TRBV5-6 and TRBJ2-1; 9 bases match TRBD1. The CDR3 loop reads CASSSGQGKDNEQFF. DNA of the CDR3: TGTGCCAGCAGCTCAGGACAGGGGAAGGACAATGAGCAGTTCTTC.